Given below is one TCR beta chain in context. Its target is unknown. Assay used: immunoSEQ multiplex PCR; TCRdb lists only in-frame clones, some missing. Here the sample spans approximately 12,000 clones, about 61% being singletons. The CDR3 consists of 15 residues. Trimming took 0 bases from V and 3 from J; bases not matched to a gene: 3. Germline V gene lookup returns CDR1 SGHNT and CDR2 YENEEA. This record comes from a study of neoadjuvant anti-PD-1 for oral cavity cancer. As for the study in general: Patients without progression received a fourth nivolumab dose around day 43, then surgical resection on days 50-56.

Overall study findings and caveats: Only three patients per response group were TCR-analyzed; validation needed.

The sequence was collected from a person aged 35-79 years with oral cavity squamous cell carcinoma. The donor label of this sample is uncertain. This specimen consisted of tumor tissue, obtained before nivolumab (anti-PD-1) treatment. The rearrangement links TRBV11-3 to TRBJ2-3; 7 bases match TRBD2. Written as DNA, the CDR3 is TGTGCCAGCAGCTTAGAGGGAGGGCCTACAGATACGCAGTATTTT. Residues: CASSLEGGPTDTQYF. The full variable domain, completed using reference TRBV11-3 and TRBJ2-3, is EAGVVQSPRYKIIEKKQPVAFWCNPISGHNTLYWYLQNLGQGPELLIRYENEEAVDDSQLPKDRFSAERLKGVDSTLKIQPAELGDSAVYLCASSLEGGPTDTQYFGPGTRLTVL.